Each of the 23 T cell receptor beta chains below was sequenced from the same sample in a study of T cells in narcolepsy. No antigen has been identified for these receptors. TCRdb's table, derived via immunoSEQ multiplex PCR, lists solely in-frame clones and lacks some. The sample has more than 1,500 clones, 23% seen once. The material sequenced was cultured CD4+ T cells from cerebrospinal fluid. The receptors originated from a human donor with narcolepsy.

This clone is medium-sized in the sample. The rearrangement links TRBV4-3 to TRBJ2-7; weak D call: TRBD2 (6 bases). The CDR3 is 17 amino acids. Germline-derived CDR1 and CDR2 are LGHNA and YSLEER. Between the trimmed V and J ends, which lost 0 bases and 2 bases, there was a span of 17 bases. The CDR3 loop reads CASSQELSGTGAYEQYF. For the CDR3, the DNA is TGCGCCAGCAGCCAAGAATTATCCGGGACTGGAGCCTACGAGCAGTACTTC.

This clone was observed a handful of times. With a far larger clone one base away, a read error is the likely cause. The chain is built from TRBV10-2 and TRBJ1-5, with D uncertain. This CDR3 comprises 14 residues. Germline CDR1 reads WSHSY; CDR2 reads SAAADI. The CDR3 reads CGSSESGLNQPQHF. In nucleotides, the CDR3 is TGCGGCAGCAGTGAGTCGGGTCTCAATCAGCCCCAGCATTTT.

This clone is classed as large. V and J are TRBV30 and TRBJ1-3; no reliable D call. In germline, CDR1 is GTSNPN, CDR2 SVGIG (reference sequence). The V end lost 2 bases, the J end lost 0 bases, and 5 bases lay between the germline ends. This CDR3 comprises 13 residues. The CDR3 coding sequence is TGTGCCTGGAGTCTAGTCTCTGGAAACACCATATATTTT. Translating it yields CAWSLVSGNTIYF. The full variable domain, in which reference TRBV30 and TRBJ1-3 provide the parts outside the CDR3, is SQTIHQWPATLVQPVGSPLSLECTVEGTSNPNLYWYRQAAGRGLQLLFYSVGIGQISSEVPQNLSASRPQDRQFILSSKKLLLSDSGFYLCAWSLVSGNTIYFGEGSWLTVV.

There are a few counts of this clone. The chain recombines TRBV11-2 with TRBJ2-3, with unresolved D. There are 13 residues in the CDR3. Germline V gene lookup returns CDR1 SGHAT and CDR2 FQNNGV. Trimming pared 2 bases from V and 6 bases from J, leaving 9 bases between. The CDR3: CASSLNPRDTQYF. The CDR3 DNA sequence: TGTGCCAGCAGCTTAAACCCCCGCGATACGCAGTATTTT.

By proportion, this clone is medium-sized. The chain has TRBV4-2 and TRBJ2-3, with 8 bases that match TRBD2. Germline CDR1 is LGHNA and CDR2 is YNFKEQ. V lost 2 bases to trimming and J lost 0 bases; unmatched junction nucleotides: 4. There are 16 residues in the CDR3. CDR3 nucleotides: TGTGCCAGCAGCCAATCCGGGACTAGGAGCACAGATACGCAGTATTTT. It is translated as CASSQSGTRSTDTQYF.

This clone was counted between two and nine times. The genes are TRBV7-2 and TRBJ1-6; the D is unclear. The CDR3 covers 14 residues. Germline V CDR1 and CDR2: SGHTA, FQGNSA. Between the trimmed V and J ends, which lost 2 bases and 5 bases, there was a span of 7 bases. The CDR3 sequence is CASSLNRNNSPLHF. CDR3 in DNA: TGTGCCAGCAGCTTAAACAGAAATAATTCACCCCTCCACTTT.

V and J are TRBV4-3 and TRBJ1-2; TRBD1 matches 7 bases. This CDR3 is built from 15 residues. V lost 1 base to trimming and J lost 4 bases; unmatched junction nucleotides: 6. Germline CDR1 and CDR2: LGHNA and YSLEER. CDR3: CASSQGDREGYGYTF. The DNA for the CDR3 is TGCGCCAGCAGCCAAGGAGACAGGGAGGGCTATGGCTACACCTTC.

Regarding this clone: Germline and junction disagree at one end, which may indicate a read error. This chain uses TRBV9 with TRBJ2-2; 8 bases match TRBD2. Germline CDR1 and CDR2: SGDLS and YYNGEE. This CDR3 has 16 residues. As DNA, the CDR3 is TGTGCCTGCAGCCCTCGTACTAGCGGAAACACCGGGGAGCTGTTTTTT. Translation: CACSPRTSGNTGELFF.

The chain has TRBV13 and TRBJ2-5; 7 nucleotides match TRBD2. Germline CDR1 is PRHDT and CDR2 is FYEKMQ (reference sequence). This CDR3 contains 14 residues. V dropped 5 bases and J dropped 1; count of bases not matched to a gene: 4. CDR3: CASSVGTTQETQYF. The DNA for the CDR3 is TGTGCCAGCAGCGTCGGGACTACCCAAGAGACCCAGTACTTC.

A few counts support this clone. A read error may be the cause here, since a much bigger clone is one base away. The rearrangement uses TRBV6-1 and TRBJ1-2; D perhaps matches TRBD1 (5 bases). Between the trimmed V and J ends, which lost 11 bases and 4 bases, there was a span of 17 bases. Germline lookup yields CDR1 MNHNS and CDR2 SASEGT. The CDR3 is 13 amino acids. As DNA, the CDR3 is TGTGCCCGCGGGGTACGGGGGGGCTATGGCTACACCTTC. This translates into CARGVRGGYGYTF.

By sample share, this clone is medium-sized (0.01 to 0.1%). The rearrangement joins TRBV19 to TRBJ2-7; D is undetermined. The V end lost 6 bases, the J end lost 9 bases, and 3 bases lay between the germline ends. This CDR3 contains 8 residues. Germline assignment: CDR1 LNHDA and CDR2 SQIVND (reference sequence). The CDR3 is CASRGQYF. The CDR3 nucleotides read TGTGCCAGTAGGGGGCAGTACTTC.

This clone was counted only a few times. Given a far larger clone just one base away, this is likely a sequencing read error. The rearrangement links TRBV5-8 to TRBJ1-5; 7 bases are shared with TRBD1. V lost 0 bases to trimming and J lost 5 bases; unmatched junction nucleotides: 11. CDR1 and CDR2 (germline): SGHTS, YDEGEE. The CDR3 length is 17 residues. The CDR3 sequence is CASSLAPGGAADQPQHF. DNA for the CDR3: TGTGCCAGCAGCTTGGCCCCAGGGGGGGCCGCCGATCAGCCCCAGCATTTT.

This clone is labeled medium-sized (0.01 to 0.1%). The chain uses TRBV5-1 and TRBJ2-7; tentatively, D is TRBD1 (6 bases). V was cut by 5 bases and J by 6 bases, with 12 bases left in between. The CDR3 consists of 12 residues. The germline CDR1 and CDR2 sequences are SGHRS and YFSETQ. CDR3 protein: CASSRTGSEQYF. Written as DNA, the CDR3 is TGCGCCAGCAGTCGCACAGGGAGCGAGCAGTACTTC.

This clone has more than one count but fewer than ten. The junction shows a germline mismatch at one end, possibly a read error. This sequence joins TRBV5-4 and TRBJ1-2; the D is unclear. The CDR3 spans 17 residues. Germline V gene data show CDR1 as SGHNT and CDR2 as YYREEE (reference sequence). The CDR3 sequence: CASSQGPGTSGSGGYTF. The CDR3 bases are TGCGCCAGCAGCCAAGGGCCAGGCACCTCGGGAAGTGGAGGCTACACCTTC.

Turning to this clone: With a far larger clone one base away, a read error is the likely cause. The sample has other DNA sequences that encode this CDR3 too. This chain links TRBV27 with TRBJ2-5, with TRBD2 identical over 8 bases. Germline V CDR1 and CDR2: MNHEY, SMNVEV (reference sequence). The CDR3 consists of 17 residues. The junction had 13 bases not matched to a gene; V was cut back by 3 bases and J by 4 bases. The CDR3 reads CASSFSLAGGRGETQYF. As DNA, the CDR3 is TGTGCCAGCAGTTTCTCACTCGCGGGGGGCCGGGGAGAGACCCAGTACTTC.

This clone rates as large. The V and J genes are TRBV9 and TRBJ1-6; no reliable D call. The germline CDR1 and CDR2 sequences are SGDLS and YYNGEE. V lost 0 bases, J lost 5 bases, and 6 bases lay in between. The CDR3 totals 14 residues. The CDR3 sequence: CASSVGLDNSPLHF. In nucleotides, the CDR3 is TGTGCCAGCAGCGTAGGATTGGATAATTCACCCCTCCACTTT.

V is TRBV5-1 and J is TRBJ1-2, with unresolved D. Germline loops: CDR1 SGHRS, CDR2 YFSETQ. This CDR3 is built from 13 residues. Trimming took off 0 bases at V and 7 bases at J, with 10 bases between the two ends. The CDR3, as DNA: TGCGCCAGCAGCTTGGAGGTGTGTTGTGGCTACACCTTC. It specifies CASSLEVCCGYTF.

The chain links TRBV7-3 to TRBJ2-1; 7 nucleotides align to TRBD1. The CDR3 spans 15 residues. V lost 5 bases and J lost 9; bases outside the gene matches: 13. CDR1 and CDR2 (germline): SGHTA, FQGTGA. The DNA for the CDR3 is TGTGCCAGCAGCCCCCGGACAGTACCAGGGGGTGAGCAGTTCTTC. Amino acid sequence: CASSPRTVPGGEQFF.

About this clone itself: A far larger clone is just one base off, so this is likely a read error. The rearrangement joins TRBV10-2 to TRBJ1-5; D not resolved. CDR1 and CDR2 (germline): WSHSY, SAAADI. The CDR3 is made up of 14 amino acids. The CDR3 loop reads CASCESGLNQPQHF. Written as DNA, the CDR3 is TGCGCCAGCTGTGAGTCGGGTCTCAATCAGCCCCAGCATTTT.

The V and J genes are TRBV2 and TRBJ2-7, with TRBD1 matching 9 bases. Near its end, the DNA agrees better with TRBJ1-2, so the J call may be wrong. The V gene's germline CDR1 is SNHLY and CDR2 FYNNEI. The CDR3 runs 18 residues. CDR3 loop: CASSANTGGVSANYGYTF. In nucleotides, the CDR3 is TGTGCCAGCAGTGCCAATACAGGGGGCGTATCAGCTAACTATGGCTACACCTTC.

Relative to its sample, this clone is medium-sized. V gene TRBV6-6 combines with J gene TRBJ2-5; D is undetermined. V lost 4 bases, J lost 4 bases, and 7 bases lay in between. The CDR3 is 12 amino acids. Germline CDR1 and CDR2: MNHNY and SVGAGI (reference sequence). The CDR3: CASSWAGETQYF. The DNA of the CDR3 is TGTGCCAGCAGTTGGGCTGGAGAGACCCAGTACTTC.

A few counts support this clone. CDR3 sequence reads: CASSLALTGGDTEAFF. The CDR3, as DNA: TGTGCCAGCAGCTTAGCGCTAACAGGGGGGGACACTGAAGCTTTCTTT. The chain uses TRBV11-2 and TRBJ1-1; 8 positions match TRBD1. CDR1 and CDR2 (germline): SGHAT, FQNNGV. The CDR3 runs to 16 residues. V shed 1 base and J 3 bases; nucleotides not matched to a gene: 7.

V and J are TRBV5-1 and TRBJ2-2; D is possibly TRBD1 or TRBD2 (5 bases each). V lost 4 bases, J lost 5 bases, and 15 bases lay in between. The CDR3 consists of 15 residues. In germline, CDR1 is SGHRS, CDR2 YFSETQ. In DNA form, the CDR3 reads TGCGCCAGCAGCCCGCCGTCTGGGACGACCGGGGAGCTGTTTTTT. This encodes CASSPPSGTTGELFF.